The 15 T cell receptor beta chains listed next were all sequenced from one sample in a study of CD8 T cells in Susac syndrome. Reverse transcription of roughly 0.45 to 1 ug RNA was performed with random hexamers. TCRdb independently ran MiXCR on the immunoSEQ multiplex PCR reads; one entry per CDR3 protein. In the table there are more than 200,000 distinct CDR3 sequences, about 94% of which are singletons. Sequencing was done on a sample of CD8+ T cells from PBMCs. Source of these receptors: a human donor with multiple sclerosis.

CDR3 coding DNA: TGCAGTGCCCCCTCGGACAGCGAACCCTACAATGAGCAGTTCTTC. This translates into CSAPSDSEPYNEQFF. The chain carries TRBV20-1 and TRBJ2-1; a possible D gene is TRBD1 (6 bases). Germline assignment: CDR1 DFQATT and CDR2 SNEGSKA (reference sequence). With 6 bases removed from V and 2 bases from J, the gap between germline ends came to 17 bases. The CDR3 is made up of 15 amino acids.

This chain links TRBV19 with TRBJ1-1; 7 nucleotides align to TRBD1. The CDR3 covers 14 residues. V lost 5 bases, J lost 2 bases, and 5 bases stayed unmatched. The germline V gene encodes CDR1 LNHDA and CDR2 SQIVND (reference sequence). CDR3 DNA: TGTGCCAGTAGTTCCGGGACAGCAAACACTGAAGCTTTCTTT. Translated: CASSSGTANTEAFF.

This chain uses TRBV7-8 with TRBJ1-5; D gene uncertain. This CDR3 contains 11 residues. Germline CDR1 reads SGHVS; CDR2 reads FQNEAQ. V gave up 8 bases and J gave up 1 base, with 3 bases separating them. The CDR3 sequence is CASGSNQPQHF. The CDR3 DNA is TGTGCCAGCGGCAGCAATCAGCCCCAGCATTTT.

The table lists this clonotype with a count of one. CDR3 sequence (DNA): TGCAGTGCTAGCGGGATGGGCGAGCAGTACTTC. Protein product: CSASGMGEQYF. The V and J genes are TRBV20-1 and TRBJ2-7; possibly TRBD2 for D (5 bases). Trimming stripped 3 bases from V and 6 bases from J, with 9 bases between. Germline lookup yields CDR1 DFQATT and CDR2 SNEGSKA (reference sequence). The CDR3 has 11 amino acids.

CDR3: CASSEAGSVNTEAFF. The CDR3 DNA sequence: TGTGCCAGCAGTGAAGCAGGATCAGTGAACACTGAAGCTTTCTTT. The rearrangement links TRBV2 to TRBJ1-1; D not certain. V was pared by 0 bases and J by 0 bases, with 8 bases between. This CDR3 has 15 residues. Germline CDR1 and CDR2: SNHLY and FYNNEI.

This rearrangement joins TRBV20-1 to TRBJ1-1; 7 bases are shared with TRBD1. The CDR3 totals 13 residues. V was pared by 0 bases and J by 8 bases, with 6 bases of the junction left unmatched. CDR1 DFQATT and CDR2 SNEGSKA come from the germline V gene (reference sequence). CDR3 nucleotide sequence: TGCAGTGCTAGAGACCGAGACAGGGTGGAAGCTTTCTTT. It specifies CSARDRDRVEAFF.

V gene TRBV7-3 combines with J gene TRBJ1-1; D not resolved. Germline V gene data show CDR1 as SGHTA and CDR2 as FQGTGA. V was pared by 2 bases and J by 3 bases, with 7 bases between. The CDR3 extends over 13 amino acids. CDR3 amino acids: CASSLDGDTEAFF. The CDR3 DNA reads as TGTGCCAGCAGCTTAGACGGCGACACTGAAGCTTTCTTT.

This rearrangement joins TRBV19 to TRBJ2-1; TRBD2 is a possible D gene (5 bases). This CDR3 spans 14 amino acids. Germline values: CDR1 LNHDA, CDR2 SQIVND (reference sequence). The V end lost 2 bases, the J end lost 10 bases, and 15 bases lay between the germline ends. The CDR3 spells CASSIIGPGGEQFF. The CDR3 DNA reads as TGTGCCAGTAGTATAATCGGGCCCGGAGGCGAGCAGTTCTTC.

V gene TRBV7-2 combines with J gene TRBJ1-1; D gene uncertain. The germline V and J ends were trimmed by 2 bases and 8 bases, with 12 bases remaining between them. This CDR3 is built from 13 residues. Germline-derived CDR1 and CDR2 are SGHTA and FQGNSA. The DNA for the CDR3 is TGTGCCAGCAGCTTATTGGGATTCCGCGAAGCTTTCTTT. Translated: CASSLLGFREAFF.

The rearrangement uses TRBV21-1 and TRBJ2-3. TRBV21-1 is classified as a pseudogene. The CDR3 covers 16 residues. CDR3 amino acids: CASRLSQDAVTDTQYF. CDR3 coding DNA: TGTGCCAGCAGATTGAGTCAGGATGCAGTCACAGATACGCAGTATTTT.

The CDR3 region has the DNA TGTGCCAGTAGTATAGCCACAGGGGGCTCGGACGACGAGCAGTACTTC. This codes for CASSIATGGSDDEQYF. This chain connects TRBV19 to TRBJ2-7, with TRBD1 identical over 9 bases. CDR3 length: 16 amino acids. Germline V gene lookup returns CDR1 LNHDA and CDR2 SQIVND (reference sequence). J was trimmed by 5 bases and V by 1 base; bases with no gene match: 9.

The chain links TRBV6-6 to TRBJ1-5, with D possibly being TRBD1 (6 bases). The CDR3 runs 12 residues. Looked up from germline, CDR1 is MNHNY and CDR2 is SVGAGI (reference sequence). Trimming shortened V by 8 bases and J by 10 bases, and 15 bases separated the two germline ends. This CDR3 is CASLGGGNPQHF. CDR3 nucleotides: TGTGCCAGCCTGGGAGGGGGTAACCCCCAGCATTTT.

V gene TRBV5-6 combines with J gene TRBJ1-4; tentative D call: TRBD1 (6 bases). Germline V CDR1 and CDR2: SGHDT, YYEEEE. The V and J ends lost 2 bases and 8 bases respectively, with 13 bases between them. The CDR3 is made up of 14 amino acids. CDR3 nucleotides: TGTGCCAGCAGCTTCGGCAGGGGAGGCGAAAAACTGTTTTTT. Translating it yields CASSFGRGGEKLFF.

The genes are TRBV18 and TRBJ2-1; TRBD1 aligns across 8 bases. The V and J ends lost 5 bases and 7 bases, in that order; junction bases with no gene match: 10. This CDR3 is built from 15 residues. The V gene's germline CDR1 is KGHSH and CDR2 LQKENI. The CDR3 sequence: CASSWDRSHGNEQFF. As DNA, the CDR3 is TGTGCCAGCTCATGGGACAGGTCCCATGGTAATGAGCAGTTCTTC.

The chain links TRBV4-1 to TRBJ1-2; weak D call: TRBD1 (6 bases). V was pared by 7 bases and J by 3 bases, with 15 bases between. Per the germline V gene, CDR1 is MGHRA and CDR2 is YSYEKL. The CDR3 runs 14 residues. The CDR3 DNA reads as TGCGCCAGCACAGAACAGGGAACGGACTATGGCTACACCTTC. Protein product: CASTEQGTDYGYTF.